This TCR beta chain derives from a study of vaccination effects on CD4 cells after COVID-19. On the study more broadly: Two convalescent patients gave samples 16 days and one week before vaccination.

The method was immunoSEQ multiplex PCR; TCRdb's version includes in-frame clones alone and lacks a portion of them. The sample lists under 55,000 clones, roughly two thirds occurring once. Expansion of antigen-specific CD4+ T cells with viral peptide pools was carried out by the ViraFEST assay before sequencing. Subsequent to ten to eleven days of culture, CD4+ T cells were isolated. This person caught SARS-CoV-2 sometime from March to December 2020, and PCR testing confirmed the infection. Each well held 1.5 million to 2 million PBMC cultured with roughly 10 ug/ml peptides and about 10 IU/ml IL-2. Fresh IL-2-containing medium replaced half the medium on days 3 and 7. Broader study findings: There was marked clonal contraction among infection- and vaccine-induced clones late after vaccination.

In regard to this clone: Antigen unknown.

Material: CD4+ T cells from PBMCs cultured with a peptide pool, obtained before COVID-19 vaccination. This clonotype was obtained from a human donor who had a prior SARS-CoV-2 infection.

This chain's CDR3 is CASSLLREGGYGYTF. The DNA of the CDR3 is TGCGCCAGCAGCCTCCTTCGGGAGGGCGGGTATGGCTACACCTTC. This chain connects TRBV4-1 to TRBJ1-2; D uncertain. This CDR3 is built from 15 residues. The germline V gene encodes CDR1 MGHRA and CDR2 YSYEKL. The V end was cut by 4 bases, the J end by 5 bases, with 17 bases between.